These 22 T cell receptor beta chains originate from one sample sequenced in a study of T cells in Graves' hyperthyroidism and ophthalmopathy. RNA transcripts provided the source from which TCR beta CDR3 regions were amplified. Carried out on the TCR CDR3, a first-round RT-PCR used the HTBI primer set. TCRdb itself ran the multiplex PCR reads through MiXCR, one entry per CDR3 protein. The sample yields about 380,000 distinct CDR3 sequences, approximately 17% seen once. Sequenced material: blood. The receptors stem from a man aged 18 to 29 with Graves' ophthalmopathy.

The chain recombines TRBV5-4 with TRBJ1-2; weak D call: TRBD1 (5 bases). This CDR3 contains 14 residues. The germline V and J ends were trimmed by 4 bases and 8 bases, with 18 bases remaining between them. Germline CDR1 and CDR2: SGHNT and YYREEE (reference sequence). CDR3 DNA: TGTGCCAGCAGCCCGGCCAGGGATTATTCCGGCTACACCTTC. Its translation: CASSPARDYSGYTF.

This chain connects TRBV7-9 to TRBJ2-7; 8 bases are a match to TRBD2. Germline trimming cut 2 bases from V and 0 bases from J; bases unmatched to any gene: 3. CDR1 SEHNR and CDR2 FQNEAQ come from the germline V gene (reference sequence). This CDR3 has 15 residues. The CDR3 coding sequence is TGTGCCAGCAGCTTACAAGCGGGGGCCTCCTACGAGCAGTACTTC. Its translation: CASSLQAGASYEQYF.

This clonotype was seen at least ten times. This chain connects TRBV6-1 to TRBJ1-5; D not certain. The germline V and J ends were trimmed by 8 bases and 0 bases, with 11 bases remaining between them. CDR1 and CDR2 from the germline V gene are MNHNS and SASEGT. This CDR3 spans 14 amino acids. The CDR3 DNA is TGTGCCAGCGGGGAGGTCATTAGCAATCAGCCCCAGCATTTT. Encoded protein: CASGEVISNQPQHF.

This clonotype came up many times. The chain has TRBV29-1 and TRBJ1-2; 9 positions agree with TRBD1. The CDR3 has 13 amino acids. CDR1 and CDR2 from the germline V gene are SQVTM and ANQGSEA. V trimming: 7 bases; J trimming: 7 bases; junction bases outside the gene matches: 10. In nucleotides, the CDR3 is TGCAGCGGATCGGGACAGGGTGTCGCTGGCTACACCTTC. It is translated as CSGSGQGVAGYTF. The entire variable domain, with the rest obtained from reference TRBV29-1 and TRBJ1-2, is as follows: SAVISQKPSRDICQRGTSLTIQCQVDSQVTMMFWYRQQPGQSLTLIATANQGSEATYESGFVIDKFPISRPNLTFSTLTVSNMSPEDSSIYLCSGSGQGVAGYTFGSGTRLTVV.

J is TRBJ1-1 and V is TRBV18; no reliable D call. Trimming removed 4 bases at V and 1 base at J, with 13 bases between. CDR3 length: 15 amino acids. The germline gives CDR1 KGHSH, CDR2 LQKENI. CDR3 in amino acids: CASSLTDSPNTEAFF. In nucleotides, the CDR3 is TGTGCCAGCTCACTCACCGACTCACCGAACACTGAAGCTTTCTTT.

This clonotype appeared a few times. The chain is built from TRBV12-3 or TRBV12-4 and TRBJ2-7, with 8 bases lining up with TRBD1. The CDR3 spans 13 residues. J gave up 4 bases and V 4 bases, and 3 bases lay outside the gene matches. In nucleotides, the CDR3 is TGTGCCAGCAGTTGGACAGGGATGTACGAGCAGTACTTC. This encodes CASSWTGMYEQYF.

In this sample, this clonotype turned up a few times. The chain's CDR3 is CASSPPGQGSNQPQHF. CDR3 in DNA: TGTGCCAGCTCACCTCCGGGACAGGGGAGCAATCAGCCCCAGCATTTT. V is TRBV18 and J is TRBJ1-5; 10 nucleotides align to TRBD1. The CDR3 is made up of 16 amino acids. Germline loops: CDR1 KGHSH, CDR2 LQKENI. Trimming cost V 3 bases and J 1 base; bases outside gene matches: 3.

V is TRBV18 and J is TRBJ2-7; no definite D call. Looked up from germline, CDR1 is KGHSH and CDR2 is LQKENI. The length of the CDR3 is 15 residues. Trimming shortened V by 5 bases and J by 2 bases, and 16 bases separated the two germline ends. The CDR3 coding sequence is TGTGCCAGCTCAGCGACCCCCACATGGGCCTACGAGCAGTACTTC. Translating gives CASSATPTWAYEQYF.

This clonotype was seen a few times. The chain employs TRBV5-1 and TRBJ2-6; D may correspond to TRBD1 or TRBD2 (5 bases each). This CDR3 has 18 residues. CDR1 is SGHRS, CDR2 YFSETQ, per germline. Trimming cost V 4 bases and J 0 bases, with 17 bases left between them. The CDR3 reads CASSHRGPGVSGANVLTF. Written as DNA, the CDR3 is TGCGCCAGCAGCCACCGGGGCCCCGGAGTCTCTGGGGCCAACGTCCTGACTTTC.

The sample holds a few counts of this clonotype. The chain couples TRBV27 to TRBJ1-1; D uncertain. This CDR3 spans 15 amino acids. The germline CDR1 and CDR2 sequences are MNHEY and SMNVEV (reference sequence). Trimming left V 0 bases short and J 1 base short, with 9 bases between. CDR3 nucleotide sequence: TGTGCCAGCAGTTTATCGAAGGTAAGGAACACTGAAGCTTTCTTT. This encodes CASSLSKVRNTEAFF.

This chain links TRBV7-9 with TRBJ1-4; unclear D gene. Trimming removed 8 bases at V and 3 bases at J, with 19 bases between. CDR3 size: 16 residues. From germline, CDR1 is SEHNR and CDR2 FQNEAQ (reference sequence). DNA for the CDR3: TGTGCCAGCGACCGGACTTTCGGCGCGGCTAATGAAAAACTGTTTTTT. Its translation: CASDRTFGAANEKLFF.

This clonotype came up a few times. The genes are TRBV4-2 and TRBJ2-5, with 8 bases that match TRBD2. The CDR3 has 15 amino acids. CDR1 is LGHNA and CDR2 is YNFKEQ in the germline V gene. Trimming removed 1 base from V and 6 bases from J; junction bases left unmatched: 7. CDR3 residues: CASSQARGGPKTQYF. For the CDR3, the DNA is TGTGCCAGCAGCCAAGCACGGGGGGGGCCCAAGACCCAGTACTTC.

This clonotype was seen ten or more times. This chain connects TRBV10-3 to TRBJ2-7, with TRBD2 matching 7 bases. J was trimmed by 7 bases and V by 4 bases; bases with no gene match: 4. Germline V CDR1 and CDR2: ENHRY, SYGVKD. The CDR3 spans 12 residues. Here the CDR3 reads CAISGPGGEQYF. DNA of the CDR3: TGTGCCATCAGTGGCCCCGGGGGGGAGCAGTACTTC.

In its sample, this clonotype was seen many times. The chain combines TRBV6-1 with TRBJ2-5; TRBD2 matches at 7 bases. V shed 5 bases and J 3 bases; nucleotides not matched to a gene: 12. CDR1 and CDR2 from the germline V gene are MNHNS and SASEGT. This CDR3 comprises 16 residues. CDR3 sequence (DNA): TGTGCCAGCAGTCTTACCCCCGCTAGCGGAAAAGAGACCCAGTACTTC. Its protein is CASSLTPASGKETQYF.

This clonotype occurred many times. The chain couples TRBV28 to TRBJ2-3, with 9 nucleotides matching TRBD2. CDR1 is MDHEN and CDR2 is SYDVKM in the germline V gene. This CDR3 region has 15 residues. V was pared by 3 bases and J by 2 bases, with 3 bases of the junction left unmatched. The CDR3 bases are TGTGCCAGCAGTTTCGCTAGCGGGAACACAGATACGCAGTATTTT. Its translation: CASSFASGNTDTQYF.

This clonotype has a single count. The CDR3 reads CASSGDPSLLAEAFF. As DNA, the CDR3 is TGTGCCAGCAGTGGGGATCCCTCCTTGTTAGCTGAAGCTTTCTTT. The J gene is TRBJ1-1, the V gene TRBV2; D not resolved. The CDR3 extends over 15 amino acids. CDR1 is SNHLY and CDR2 is FYNNEI in the germline V gene. The ends were cut back, 4 bases at V and 6 bases at J, with 18 bases in the middle.

This clonotype came up many times. This chain joins TRBV12-3 or TRBV12-4 and TRBJ1-2; D uncertain. The V end lost 4 bases, the J end lost 5 bases, and 11 bases lay between the germline ends. This CDR3 region has 13 residues. The CDR3, as DNA: TGTGCCAGCAGTTCGGACCGATCGTATGGCTACACCTTC. This translates into CASSSDRSYGYTF.

This rearrangement joins TRBV2 to TRBJ1-1, with TRBD1 matching 9 bases. Unmatched junction bases numbered 2, after V lost 3 bases and J lost 3 bases. Germline CDR1 is SNHLY and CDR2 is FYNNEI. This CDR3 has 14 amino acids. The CDR3 coding sequence is TGTGCCAGCAGTGACGGGACAGGGCACACTGAAGCTTTCTTT. This translates into CASSDGTGHTEAFF.

This clonotype has a count of ten or more. V and J are TRBV15 and TRBJ2-3; 8 bases align to TRBD2. This CDR3 has 15 amino acids. The germline gives CDR1 LNHNV, CDR2 YYDKDF (reference sequence). Losses at the gene ends were 1 base for V and 5 bases for J; bases not matched to a gene: 5. CDR3 region: CATSRVGLAGDTQYF. CDR3 nucleotides: TGTGCCACCAGCAGAGTAGGGCTAGCGGGAGATACGCAGTATTTT.

Note on this clonotype: An end of the junction does not agree with germline; a read error may underlie this. The chain joins TRBV3-1 to TRBJ1-6; TRBD1 aligns across 7 bases. The germline gives CDR1 LGHDT, CDR2 YNNKEL (reference sequence). CDR3 length: 17 residues. CDR3 nucleotide sequence: TGTGCCAGCAGTCAAGCCCGGACAGGCGTCTATAATTCACCCCTCCACTTT. Its translation: CASSQARTGVYNSPLHF.

In this sample, this clonotype turned up many times. This chain links TRBV7-9 with TRBJ2-2; TRBD1 matches 7 bases. The junction had 5 bases not matched to a gene; V was cut back by 4 bases and J by 6 bases. This CDR3 has 14 residues. Germline CDR1 SEHNR, CDR2 FQNEAQ (reference sequence). The CDR3: CASSSGTDAGELFF. CDR3 in DNA: TGTGCCAGCAGCTCCGGGACAGACGCCGGGGAGCTGTTTTTT. Looking up the rest from reference TRBV7-9 and TRBJ2-2 gives the full variable domain: DTGVSQNPRHKITKRGQNVTFRCDPISEHNRLYWYRQTLGQGPEFLTYFQNEAQLEKSRLLSDRFSAERPKGSFSTLEIQRTEQGDSAMYLCASSSGTDAGELFFGEGSRLTVL.

This clonotype was found many times. The chain recombines TRBV7-3 with TRBJ2-1, with 8 positions matching TRBD2. The CDR3 covers 15 residues. The ends lost 0 bases at V and 7 bases at J; junction bases unmatched: 5. Germline loops: CDR1 SGHTA, CDR2 FQGTGA. CDR3 DNA: TGTGCCAGCAGCTTAACGAGCGGGGGCGGTAATGAGCAGTTCTTC. Its protein product is CASSLTSGGGNEQFF.